This TCR beta chain came from a study of blood T cell repertoires in COVID-19 (dated by TCRdb to 2020 to 2021). Looking at the study overall: Collaborator samples came from the United States, Italy and Spain and covered acute and convalescent phases of COVID-19. The material from the prospective study consisted of cDNA or gDNA derived from T cells, B-cell-depleted T cells, or PBMCs. Subjects who had been exposed to COVID-19, were actively infected with it, or had recovered from it provided the deeply sampled blood TCRbeta repertoires that made up the dataset. A freely available public database, intended as a resource for researchers studying the immune response to SARS-CoV-2, is where the repertoires were released. Samples were obtained from the ongoing ImmuneRACE study (first 160 participants) and from about 1,300 subjects provided by 6 global collaborators. Nearly every sample came with metadata listing a de-identified subject ID, COVID-19 status, age in years and sex. Where available, HLA class I and class II types were obtained from metadata supplied by the sample provider rather than from assay-based typing.

Summary of the overall study and its limitations: Clinical and demographic metadata were provided uncurated, with the amount varying by source and participant.

This clone was counted only a few times. The specificity of this receptor is unknown. Within one base of it there is no much larger clone, and no base qualities were kept. Via the germline V gene (reference sequence), CDR1 is MNHEY and CDR2 SMNVEV. Counted from cysteine to phenylalanine, this CDR3 has 12 amino acids. The DNA shown is the 36-base CDR3, in frame from base 1. V and J lose 9 bases and 7 bases, and a span of 13 bases separates them. TCRbeta CDR3 regions were amplified from genomic DNA using the immunoSEQ Assay, a bias-controlled multiplex PCR. Processing in the source paper ran as follows. Within the assay, amplification of reference gene primers was used to estimate how many nucleated cells each sample contained. To quantify the absolute abundance of each unique TCRbeta CDR3 rearrangement, sequence reads were collapsed and filtered. Productive Simpson clonality was computed per sample as the square root of Simpson's diversity index over productive rearrangements. Here the immuneACCESS table is served through TCRdb, limited to in-frame sequences with V and J called. Missing clones are a known gap in these copies; in checked studies unresolved V genes cover under half, and the rest lacks a known reason. The V and J calls and the clone size are those of that table, but D and trimming were determined from the DNA. The sample table records about 190,000 clones; roughly nine tenths of these occur just once. The ten largest clones take up 1.1% of the sample.

The collaborating institutions used their own protocols to collect whole blood in K2EDTA tubes. Collaborator samples were shipped for TCRbeta analysis as frozen whole blood, isolated PBMCs, or DNA extracted from either sample type. The receptor was derived from a man younger than 40 with acute or convalescent COVID-19. This sequence uses TRBV27 and TRBJ1-5; a tentative D match to TRBD1 spans 5 bases. Input material: peripheral blood. The encoded CDR3 is CASRTQEQPQHF. The DNA sequence follows: TGTGCCAGTCGGACACAAGAGCAGCCCCAGCATTTT.